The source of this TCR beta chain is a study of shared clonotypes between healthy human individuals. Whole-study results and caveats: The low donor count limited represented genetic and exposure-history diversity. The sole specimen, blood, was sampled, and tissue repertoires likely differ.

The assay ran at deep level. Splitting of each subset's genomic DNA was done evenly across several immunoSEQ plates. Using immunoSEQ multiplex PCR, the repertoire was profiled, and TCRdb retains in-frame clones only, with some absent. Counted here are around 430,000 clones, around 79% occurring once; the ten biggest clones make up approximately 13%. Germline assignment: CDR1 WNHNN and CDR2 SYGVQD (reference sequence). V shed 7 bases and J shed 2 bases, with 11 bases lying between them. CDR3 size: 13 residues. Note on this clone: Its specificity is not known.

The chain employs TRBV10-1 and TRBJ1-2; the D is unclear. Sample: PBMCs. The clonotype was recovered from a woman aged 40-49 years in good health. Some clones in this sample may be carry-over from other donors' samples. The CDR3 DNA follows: TGCGCCAGCACGGGTGGGCAGAACTATGGCTACACCTTC. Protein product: CASTGGQNYGYTF.